These T cell receptor beta chains were read from a single sample in a study of shared clonotypes between healthy human individuals. The assay was immunoSEQ multiplex PCR, and TCRdb's table has in-frame clones only and misses some. The sample has 2 million to 3 million clones, more than 85% seen once; the top ten hold 0.36%. Source material: naive CD4+ T cells from PBMCs. The source of these receptors is a man aged 18 to 35 in good health. Some clones in this sample may be carry-over from other donors' samples. Both conserved end residues are part of each CDR3. A D gene is named only where the DNA matches it firmly. Clone size is stated in some rows and not others, as once, few, many or a class when expanded.

CDR3 protein: CASSHVLAGGNGANVLTF
CDR3 DNA: TGTGCCAGCAGTCACGTACTAGCGGGAGGGAACGGGGCCAACGTCCTGACTTTC
J gene: TRBJ2-6
D gene: TRBD2
V gene: TRBV4-2
clone size: -

CDR3 protein: CASSLGGQRLFSGNTIYF
CDR3 DNA: TGTGCCAGCAGCTTGGGGGGACAGAGACTATTCTCTGGAAACACCATATATTTT
J gene: TRBJ1-3
D gene: TRBD1
V gene: TRBV5-4
clone size: -

CDR3 protein: CASRGTGSDTQYF
CDR3 DNA: TGTGCCAGCAGGGGGACAGGTTCAGATACGCAGTATTTT
J gene: TRBJ2-3
D gene: TRBD1
V gene: TRBV7-3
clone size: once

CDR3 protein: CASSGSSLSTDTQYF
CDR3 DNA: TGTGCCAGCAGTGGGAGTTCCCTTAGCACAGATACGCAGTATTTT
J gene: TRBJ2-3
D gene: -
V gene: TRBV28
clone size: -

CDR3 protein: CASTPGGPGYGYTF
CDR3 DNA: TGCGCCAGCACCCCCGGGGGGCCCGGCTATGGCTACACCTTC
J gene: TRBJ1-2
D gene: -
V gene: TRBV5-1
clone size: -

CDR3 protein: CASSRDRSSYEQYF
CDR3 DNA: TGTGCCAGCTCCCGGGACAGGAGCTCCTACGAGCAGTACTTC
J gene: TRBJ2-7
D gene: TRBD1
V gene: TRBV2
clone size: once

CDR3 protein: CASSRSPGGAETQYF
CDR3 DNA: TGCGCCAGCAGCCGATCGCCAGGGGGCGCGGAGACCCAGTACTTC
J gene: TRBJ2-5
D gene: TRBD1
V gene: TRBV5-1
clone size: once

CDR3 protein: CSVTGQGGVTDTQYF
CDR3 DNA: TGCAGCGTGACCGGACAGGGAGGAGTAACAGATACGCAGTATTTT
J gene: TRBJ2-3
D gene: TRBD1
V gene: TRBV29-1
clone size: -

CDR3 protein: CASSIPGTAYGYTF
CDR3 DNA: TGTGCCAGTAGTATCCCAGGGACGGCCTATGGCTACACCTTC
J gene: TRBJ1-2
D gene: -
V gene: TRBV19
clone size: -

CDR3 protein: CASSLGTGAGEQYF
CDR3 DNA: TGTGCCAGCAGCTTGGGGACAGGGGCAGGCGAGCAGTACTTC
J gene: TRBJ2-7
D gene: TRBD1
V gene: TRBV7-9
clone size: -

CDR3 protein: CASSPGTVSYEQYF
CDR3 DNA: TGTGCCAGTAGTCCAGGGACGGTCTCCTACGAGCAGTACTTC
J gene: TRBJ2-7
D gene: -
V gene: TRBV19
clone size: -

CDR3 protein: CASKVPGAVAYEQYF
CDR3 DNA: TGTGCCAGCAAAGTCCCGGGGGCCGTCGCCTACGAGCAGTACTTC
J gene: TRBJ2-7
D gene: -
V gene: TRBV28
clone size: -

CDR3 protein: CASRRTANYGYTF
CDR3 DNA: TGTGCCAGCAGGCGTACAGCTAACTATGGCTACACCTTC
J gene: TRBJ1-2
D gene: -
V gene: TRBV28
clone size: few

CDR3 protein: CASSLAQGVPVGEQYF
CDR3 DNA: TGTGCCAGCAGTCTGGCACAGGGGGTACCCGTAGGCGAGCAGTACTTC
J gene: TRBJ2-7
D gene: TRBD1
V gene: TRBV27
clone size: -

CDR3 protein: CASSQDKGPRYSPLHF
CDR3 DNA: TGCGCCAGCAGCCAAGATAAGGGGCCAAGATATTCACCCCTCCACTTT
J gene: TRBJ1-6
D gene: -
V gene: TRBV4-1
clone size: -

CDR3 protein: CASSLVLDRSPDNEQFF
CDR3 DNA: TGTGCCAGCAGCTTAGTTTTGGATCGGTCACCTGACAATGAGCAGTTCTTC
J gene: TRBJ2-1
D gene: -
V gene: TRBV7-2
clone size: -

CDR3 protein: CASSLGGGFSYEQYF
CDR3 DNA: TGTGCCAGCAGCTTGGGGGGAGGGTTCTCCTACGAGCAGTACTTC
J gene: TRBJ2-7
D gene: TRBD2
V gene: TRBV5-4
clone size: -

CDR3 protein: CASSLPTGRITEAFF
CDR3 DNA: TGTGCCAGCAGCTTGCCTACAGGTCGAATCACTGAAGCTTTCTTT
J gene: TRBJ1-1
D gene: -
V gene: TRBV5-4
clone size: -

CDR3 protein: CASNGLAGSNTGELFF
CDR3 DNA: TGTGCCAGCAACGGACTAGCGGGTTCTAACACCGGGGAGCTGTTTTTT
J gene: TRBJ2-2
D gene: TRBD2
V gene: TRBV2
clone size: once

CDR3 protein: CASSPDSNTEAFF
CDR3 DNA: TGTGCCAGCAGCCCGGACAGTAACACTGAAGCTTTCTTT
J gene: TRBJ1-1
D gene: -
V gene: TRBV9
clone size: -

CDR3 protein: CAISEFGGQTTLLAKNIQYF
CDR3 DNA: TGTGCCATCAGTGAGTTTGGTGGGCAAACCACCTTACTAGCCAAAAACATTCAGTACTTC
J gene: TRBJ2-4
D gene: -
V gene: TRBV10-3
clone size: once

CDR3 protein: CASSLEGGSYNYGYTF
CDR3 DNA: TGCGCCAGCAGCTTGGAGGGCGGGAGTTATAACTATGGCTACACCTTC
J gene: TRBJ1-2
D gene: -
V gene: TRBV5-1
clone size: -